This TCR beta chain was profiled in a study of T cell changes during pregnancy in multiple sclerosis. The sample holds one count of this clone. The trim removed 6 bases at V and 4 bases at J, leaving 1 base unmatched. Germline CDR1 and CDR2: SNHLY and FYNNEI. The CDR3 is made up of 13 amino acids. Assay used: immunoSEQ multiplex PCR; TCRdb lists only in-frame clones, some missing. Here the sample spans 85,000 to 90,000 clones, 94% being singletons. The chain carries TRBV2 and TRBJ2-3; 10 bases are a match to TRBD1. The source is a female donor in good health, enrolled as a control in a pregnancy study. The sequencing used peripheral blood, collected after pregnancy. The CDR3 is CASSGQGADTQYF. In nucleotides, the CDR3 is TGTGCCAGCAGCGGACAGGGGGCAGATACGCAGTATTTT.